The 8 T cell receptor beta chains presented below share a single source sample, sequenced in a study of early T cells in non-severe SARS-CoV-2 infection. Each CDR3 protein gets one entry after TCRdb re-called the 5' RACE reads with MiXCR. The sample lists tens of thousands of distinct CDR3 sequences; 9.5% to 15% were seen once. What was sequenced was whole blood. The receptors come from an adult who was a healthcare worker with PCR-confirmed SARS-CoV-2 infection or an uninfected control (not recorded which).

This clonotype turned up a few times. The V call is TRBV5-1, the J call TRBJ2-1; 14 nucleotides match TRBD2. The length of the CDR3 is 15 residues. The V gene's germline CDR1 is SGHRS and CDR2 YFSETQ. Unmatched junction bases numbered 0, after V lost 3 bases and J lost 4 bases. CDR3 amino acids: CASSWTSGRYNEQFF. For the CDR3, the DNA is TGCGCCAGCAGCTGGACTAGCGGGAGGTACAATGAGCAGTTCTTC.

The rearrangement joins TRBV27 to TRBJ1-1, with 9 bases identical to TRBD1. Germline V gene lookup returns CDR1 MNHEY and CDR2 SMNVEV (reference sequence). The CDR3 contains 15 residues. V shed 3 bases and J 4 bases; nucleotides not matched to a gene: 6. CDR3 residues: CASSFGQGPGTEAFF. As DNA, the CDR3 is TGTGCCAGCAGTTTTGGACAGGGGCCCGGCACTGAAGCTTTCTTT.

This clonotype was seen a handful of times. The chain is built from TRBV29-1 and TRBJ1-5; possibly TRBD1 for D (5 bases). The CDR3 extends over 13 amino acids. The V gene's germline CDR1 is SQVTM and CDR2 ANQGSEA. Trimming took off 4 bases at V and 0 bases at J, with 7 bases between the two ends. The CDR3 bases are TGCAGCGTTGTGCAGGGTAGCAATCAGCCCCAGCATTTT. This sequence encodes CSVVQGSNQPQHF.

This clonotype was found many times. The chain carries TRBV2 and TRBJ2-1; no firm D call. V lost 10 bases and J 12 bases, leaving 16 bases between the germline ends. Germline V CDR1 and CDR2: SNHLY, FYNNEI. CDR3 length: 11 amino acids. CDR3 amino acids: CANRRSHGQFF. CDR3 DNA: TGTGCCAACAGACGGTCTCATGGGCAGTTCTTC. Variable domain in full (rest from reference TRBV2 and TRBJ2-1): EPEVTQTPSHQVTQMGQEVILRCVPISNHLYFYWYRQILGQKVEFLVSFYNNEISEKSEIFDDQFSVERPDGSNFTLKIRSTKLEDSAMYFCANRRSHGQFFGPGTRLTVL.

This clonotype was seen more than once but under ten times. The chain uses TRBV14 and TRBJ2-3; D remains ambiguous. Germline CDR1 SGHDN, CDR2 FVKESK. Trimming pared 0 bases from V and 1 base from J, leaving 8 bases between. This CDR3 comprises 15 residues. The CDR3 protein is CASSQDITGTDTQYF. The CDR3 region has the DNA TGTGCCAGCAGCCAAGACATCACTGGCACAGATACGCAGTATTTT.

This rearrangement joins TRBV11-2 to TRBJ1-1; TRBD1 is a possible D gene (6 bases). The ends were cut back, 4 bases at V and 5 bases at J, with 14 bases in the middle. CDR1 is SGHAT and CDR2 is FQNNGV in the germline V gene. This CDR3 comprises 14 residues. The CDR3: CASSSSRGETEAFF. CDR3 sequence (DNA): TGTGCCAGCAGCTCGTCCAGGGGTGAAACTGAAGCTTTCTTT.

This clonotype came up many times. The chain has TRBV3-2 and TRBJ2-5; the table's D call, TRBD2, was not checked against the DNA. TRBV3-2 is an annotated pseudogene. The CDR3 runs 18 residues. CDR3 bases: TGTGCCAGCAGCCAAGCTCCGGGACTAGCGGGGGGGCCAGAGACCCAGTACTTC. This gives the protein CASSQAPGLAGGPETQYF.

This clonotype was counted between two and nine times. The rearrangement joins TRBV20-1 to TRBJ2-5; D ambiguous. The CDR3 is 13 residues long. With 4 bases removed from V and 5 bases from J, the gap between germline ends came to 14 bases. The germline V gene has CDR1 DFQATT and CDR2 SNEGSKA (reference sequence). The CDR3: CSATDELEETQYF. For the CDR3, the DNA is TGCAGTGCTACCGACGAACTTGAGGAGACCCAGTACTTC.